This T cell receptor beta chain was observed in a study of blood T cell repertoires in COVID-19. This CDR3 has 16 amino acids. Germline V gene lookup returns CDR1 KGHSH and CDR2 LQKENI. V was trimmed by 1 base and J by 1 base, leaving 11 bases between them. This clone was observed once. Produced via immunoSEQ multiplex PCR; TCRdb's table is partial and in-frame only. The sample holds 150,000 to 180,000 clones, approximately 79% seen once. Material: PBMCs or T cells enriched from blood (not recorded which). This clonotype originated in a man aged 50-59 years who had recovered from COVID-19. The chain employs TRBV18 and TRBJ1-5; D unclear. The CDR3 sequence is CASSPLPPGSNQPQHF. CDR3 DNA sequence: TGTGCCAGCTCACCACTCCCCCCCGGGAGCAATCAGCCCCAGCATTTT. The variable domain in full, completed from reference TRBV18 and TRBJ1-5, reads NAGVMQNPRHLVRRRGQEARLRCSPMKGHSHVYWYRQLPEEGLKFMVYLQKENIIDESGMPKERFSAEFPKEGPSILRIQQVVRGDSAAYFCASSPLPPGSNQPQHFGDGTRLSIL.